This T cell receptor beta chain was recovered during a study of blood T cell repertoires in COVID-19. The trim removed 1 base at V and 1 base at J, leaving 4 bases unmatched. In germline, CDR1 is SGHVS, CDR2 FQNEAQ. The CDR3 is 16 amino acids. Using immunoSEQ multiplex PCR, the repertoire was profiled, and TCRdb retains in-frame clones only, with some absent. This sample has hundreds of thousands of clones; more than 80% occur once, and the top ten carry around 1.1%. Material: PBMCs or T cells enriched from blood (not recorded which). The TCR originated in a man in his thirties or forties who had recovered from COVID-19. V is TRBV7-8 and J is TRBJ1-5, with 7 nucleotides matching TRBD1. The CDR3 spells CASSLDPGGSNQPQHF. CDR3 nucleotides: TGTGCCAGCAGCTTAGATCCAGGGGGGAGCAATCAGCCCCAGCATTTT.